This T cell receptor (beta chain) is from a study of T cell repertoires in cytomegalovirus infection. Across the whole study: Public TCR beta signatures provided an indication of both CMV infection and a matching HLA type. Study-level points and caveats: The ex vivo response showed dominance by HLA-C-restricted CMV-specific TCR beta clonotypes. Cumulative public TCR beta family frequency identified CMV carriers with the relevant HLA.

The V segment lost 3 bases and the J segment 3 bases; nucleotides outside the gene matches: 13. This CDR3 region has 18 residues. TCRdb reanalysed the reads using MiXCR and keeps one entry per CDR3 protein. The table includes just over 450,000 distinct CDR3 sequences, 42% detected once. This clonotype came up once. Its antigen is unidentified. This chain joins TRBV12-3 or TRBV12-4 and TRBJ2-1, with 8 positions matching TRBD2. The clonotype comes from a human donor in good health (CMV status not recorded). Some clones in this sample may be carry-over from other donors' samples. The material was cultured PBMCs, obtained from culture after CMV antigen stimulation. Written as DNA, the CDR3 is TGTGCCAGCAGTTTCCCCGGGAGGGCCGGTTCGGACTACAATGAGCAGTTCTTC. Translation gives CASSFPGRAGSDYNEQFF.